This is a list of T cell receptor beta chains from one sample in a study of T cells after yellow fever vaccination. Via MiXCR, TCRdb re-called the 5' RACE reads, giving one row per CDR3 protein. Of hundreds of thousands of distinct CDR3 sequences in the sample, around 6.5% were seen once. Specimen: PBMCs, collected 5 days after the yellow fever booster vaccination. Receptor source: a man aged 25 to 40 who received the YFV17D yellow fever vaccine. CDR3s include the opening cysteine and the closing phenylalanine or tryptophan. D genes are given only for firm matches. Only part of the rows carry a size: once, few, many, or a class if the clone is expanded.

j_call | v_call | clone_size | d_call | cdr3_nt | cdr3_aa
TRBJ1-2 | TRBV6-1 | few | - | TGTGCCAGCAGGTTCGTTAGGGCGGACGGCTACACCTTC | CASRFVRADGYTF
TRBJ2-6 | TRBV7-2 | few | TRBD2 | TGTGCCAGCAGCTCGACTAGCGGGACAGGGGCCAACGTCCTGACTTTC | CASSSTSGTGANVLTF
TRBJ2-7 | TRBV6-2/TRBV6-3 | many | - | TGTGCCAGCAGTGACCTGACTAGTTACGAGCAGTACTTC | CASSDLTSYEQYF
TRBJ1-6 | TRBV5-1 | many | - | TGCGCCAGCAGCTCGGACGGGTATAATTCACCCCTCCACTTT | CASSSDGYNSPLHF
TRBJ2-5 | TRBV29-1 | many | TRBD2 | TGCAGCGCTGGACGGGGGGGCCGAGAGACCCAGTACTTC | CSAGRGGRETQYF
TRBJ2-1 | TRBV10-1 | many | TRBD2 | TGCGCCAGCAGTGAGTCAGCCGCCCCCGGGACTAGGACGCAGTTCTTC | CASSESAAPGTRTQFF
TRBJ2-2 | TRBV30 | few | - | TGTGCCTGGAGAGGTTTTTTAGCGACCGGGGAGCTGTTTTTT | CAWRGFLATGELFF
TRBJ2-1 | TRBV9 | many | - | TGTGCCAGCAGCGTATCCCCAACAGGGGAGCAGTTCTTC | CASSVSPTGEQFF
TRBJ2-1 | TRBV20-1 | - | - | TGCAGTGACACGCGCAGGGGCGGTCAAAATGAGCAGTTCTTC | CSDTRRGGQNEQFF
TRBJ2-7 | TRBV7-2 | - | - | TGTGCCAGCAGCCCAAGGACATTTGGCAAAGGCGAGCAGTACTTC | CASSPRTFGKGEQYF
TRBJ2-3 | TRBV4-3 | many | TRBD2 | TGCGCCAGCAGCCAGGCGCCACTAGCGGGTAACACAGATACGCAGTATTTT | CASSQAPLAGNTDTQYF
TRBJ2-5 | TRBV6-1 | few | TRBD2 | TGTGCCAGCAGTAGGGCGGGAGTTGGGGAGACCCAGTACTTC | CASSRAGVGETQYF
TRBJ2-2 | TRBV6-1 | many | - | TGTGCCAGCAGTGAAGCCCCCGCTATAACCGGGGAGCTGTTTTTT | CASSEAPAITGELFF
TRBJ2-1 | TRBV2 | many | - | TGTGCCAGCAGGTTAGCAGGGTCCTACAATGAGCAGTTCTTC | CASRLAGSYNEQFF
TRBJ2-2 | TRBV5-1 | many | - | TGCGCCAGCAGCTTGGAACTTACTTCGAACACCGGGGAGCTGTTTTTT | CASSLELTSNTGELFF
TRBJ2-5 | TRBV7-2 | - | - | TGTGCCAGCAGCCCGGGACCCCCTCATCTAGAGACCCAGTACTTC | CASSPGPPHLETQYF
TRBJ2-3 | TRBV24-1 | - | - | TGTGCCACCAGTGATGCAGGAGGGACAGATACGCAGTATTTT | CATSDAGGTDTQYF
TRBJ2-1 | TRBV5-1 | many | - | TGCGCCAGCAGCTTAAGAGGGGGGGATGAGCAGTTCTTC | CASSLRGGDEQFF
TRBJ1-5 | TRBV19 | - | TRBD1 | TGTGCCAGTACCCCGGACAGGGGGCGAAATCAGCCCCAGCATTTT | CASTPDRGRNQPQHF
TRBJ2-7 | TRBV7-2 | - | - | TGTGCCAGCAGCCCGGACCGTTTCTCCTACGAGCAGTACTTC | CASSPDRFSYEQYF
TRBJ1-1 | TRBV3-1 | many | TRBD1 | TGTGCCAGCAGACGGACAGGGGGCACTGAAGCTTTCTTT | CASRRTGGTEAFF
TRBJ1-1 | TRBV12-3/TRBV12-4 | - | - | TGTGCCAGCAGTTTAGAGGCCAGCCTTGTAGCTTTCTTT | CASSLEASLVAFF
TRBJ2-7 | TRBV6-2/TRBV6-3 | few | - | TGTGCCAGCCGACGGGACACAACCTACGAGCAGTACTTC | CASRRDTTYEQYF
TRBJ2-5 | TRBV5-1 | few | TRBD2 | TGCGCCAGCAGCTTCGGATCTAGCGGGAGTTGGAGAGGAGAGACCCAGTACTTC | CASSFGSSGSWRGETQYF
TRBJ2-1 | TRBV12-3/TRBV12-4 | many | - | TGTGCCAGCAGCTTAATCAATGAGCAGTTCTTC | CASSLINEQFF
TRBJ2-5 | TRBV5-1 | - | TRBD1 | TGCGCCAGCAGCTGGGGACAGCAACAAGAGACCCAGTACTTC | CASSWGQQQETQYF
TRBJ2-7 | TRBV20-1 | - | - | TGCAGTGCTAGAGATGAATTGGGACGATGGTGGGAGCAGTACTTC | CSARDELGRWWEQYF
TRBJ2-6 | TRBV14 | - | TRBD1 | TGTGCCAGCAGCCAGACCGGGACAGGGAACTCTGGGGCCAACGTCCTGACTTTC | CASSQTGTGNSGANVLTF